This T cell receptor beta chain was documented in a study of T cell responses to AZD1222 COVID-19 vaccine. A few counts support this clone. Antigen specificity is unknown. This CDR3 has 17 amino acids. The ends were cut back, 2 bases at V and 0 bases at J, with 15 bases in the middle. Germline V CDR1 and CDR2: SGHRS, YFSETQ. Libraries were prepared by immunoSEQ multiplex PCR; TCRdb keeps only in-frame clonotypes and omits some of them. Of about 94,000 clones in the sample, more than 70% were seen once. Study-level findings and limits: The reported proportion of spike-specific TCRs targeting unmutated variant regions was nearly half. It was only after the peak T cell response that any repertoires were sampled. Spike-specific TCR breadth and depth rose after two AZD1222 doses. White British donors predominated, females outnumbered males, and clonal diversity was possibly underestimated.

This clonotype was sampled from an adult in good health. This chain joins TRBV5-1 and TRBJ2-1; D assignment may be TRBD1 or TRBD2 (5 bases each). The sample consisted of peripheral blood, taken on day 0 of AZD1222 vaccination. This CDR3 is CASSLRPGRSSYNEQFF. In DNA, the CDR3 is TGCGCCAGCAGCTTAAGGCCGGGGCGAAGCTCCTACAATGAGCAGTTCTTC.